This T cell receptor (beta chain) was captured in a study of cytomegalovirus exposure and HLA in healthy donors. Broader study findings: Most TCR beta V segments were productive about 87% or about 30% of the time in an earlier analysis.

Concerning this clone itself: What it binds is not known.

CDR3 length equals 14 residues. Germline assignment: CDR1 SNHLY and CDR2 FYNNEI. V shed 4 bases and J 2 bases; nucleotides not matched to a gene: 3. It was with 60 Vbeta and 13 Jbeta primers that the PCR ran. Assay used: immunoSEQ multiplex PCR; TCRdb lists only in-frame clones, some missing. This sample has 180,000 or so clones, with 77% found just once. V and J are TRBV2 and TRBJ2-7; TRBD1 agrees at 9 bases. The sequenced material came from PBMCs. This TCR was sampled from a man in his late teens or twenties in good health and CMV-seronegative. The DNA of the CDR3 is TGTGCCAGCAGTGCTCGGACAGGGGCCTACGAGCAGTACTTC. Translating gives CASSARTGAYEQYF.